This T cell receptor (beta chain) was sequenced for a study of CD8+ T cells in alopecia areata. Indicated treatment: oral pan-JAK inhibitor, 5-10 mg twice daily. V was clipped by 3 bases and J by 3 bases, with 7 bases between them. Germline V gives CDR1 MNHEY, CDR2 SMNVEV (reference sequence). The CDR3 extends over 13 amino acids. Sequencing relied on a cDNA template that was reverse transcribed from extracted RNA. TCRdb keeps only in-frame clones here, not all; method: immunoSEQ multiplex PCR. The profile shows roughly 100,000 clones, about nine tenths of them singletons. The chain combines TRBV27 with TRBJ2-3; D uncertain. The material was CD8+ T cells sorted from blood, obtained at approximately week 30, from a patient treated with tofacitinib. The TCR was taken from a human donor with alopecia areata. CDR3 sequence (DNA): TGTGCCAGCAGTTTCTCCGGGACAGATACGCAGTATTTT. This encodes CASSFSGTDTQYF.